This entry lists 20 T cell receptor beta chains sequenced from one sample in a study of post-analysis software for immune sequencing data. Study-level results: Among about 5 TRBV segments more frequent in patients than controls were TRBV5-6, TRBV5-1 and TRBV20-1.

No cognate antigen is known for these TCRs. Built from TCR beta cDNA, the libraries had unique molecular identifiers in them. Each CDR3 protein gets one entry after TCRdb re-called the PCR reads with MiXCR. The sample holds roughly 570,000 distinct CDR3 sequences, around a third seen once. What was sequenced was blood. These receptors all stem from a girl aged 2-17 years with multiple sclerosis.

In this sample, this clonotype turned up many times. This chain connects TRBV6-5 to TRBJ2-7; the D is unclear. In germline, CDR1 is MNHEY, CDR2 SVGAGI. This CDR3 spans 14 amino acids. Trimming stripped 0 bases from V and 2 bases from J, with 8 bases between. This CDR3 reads CASSYSIGAYEQYF. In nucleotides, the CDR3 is TGTGCCAGCAGTTACTCGATTGGCGCCTACGAGCAGTACTTC.

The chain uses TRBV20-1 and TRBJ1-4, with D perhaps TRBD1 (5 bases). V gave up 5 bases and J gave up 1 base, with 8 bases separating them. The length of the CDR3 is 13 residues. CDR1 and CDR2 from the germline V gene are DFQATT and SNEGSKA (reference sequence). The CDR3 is CSARDGTNEKLFF. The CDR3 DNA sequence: TGCAGTGCTCGGGACGGAACTAATGAAAAACTGTTTTTT.

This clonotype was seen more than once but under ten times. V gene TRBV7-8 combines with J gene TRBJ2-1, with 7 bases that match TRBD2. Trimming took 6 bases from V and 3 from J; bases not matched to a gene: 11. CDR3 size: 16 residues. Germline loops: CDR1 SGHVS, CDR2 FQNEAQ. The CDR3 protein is CASRASRGVYYNEQFF. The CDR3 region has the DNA TGTGCCAGCAGAGCTTCCCGGGGGGTCTACTACAATGAGCAGTTCTTC.

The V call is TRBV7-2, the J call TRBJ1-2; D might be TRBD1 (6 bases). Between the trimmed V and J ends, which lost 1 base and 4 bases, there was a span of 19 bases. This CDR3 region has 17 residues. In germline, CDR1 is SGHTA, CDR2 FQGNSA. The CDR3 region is CASSLDHFGRGGYGYTF. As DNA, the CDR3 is TGTGCCAGCAGCTTAGACCATTTCGGCAGGGGCGGCTATGGCTACACCTTC.

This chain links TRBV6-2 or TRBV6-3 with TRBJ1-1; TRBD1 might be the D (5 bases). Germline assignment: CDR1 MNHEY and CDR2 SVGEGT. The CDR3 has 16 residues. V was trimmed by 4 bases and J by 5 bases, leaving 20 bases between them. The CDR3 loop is CASSCVRGRARTEAFF. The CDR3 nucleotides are TGTGCCAGCAGTTGCGTTCGCGGCAGGGCGAGGACTGAAGCTTTCTTT.

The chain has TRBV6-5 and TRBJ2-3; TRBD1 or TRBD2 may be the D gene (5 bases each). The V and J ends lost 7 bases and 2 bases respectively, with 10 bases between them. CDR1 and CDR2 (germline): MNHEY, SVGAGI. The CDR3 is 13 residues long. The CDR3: CASTGTHTDTQYF. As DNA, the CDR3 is TGTGCCAGCACCGGGACCCACACAGATACGCAGTATTTT.

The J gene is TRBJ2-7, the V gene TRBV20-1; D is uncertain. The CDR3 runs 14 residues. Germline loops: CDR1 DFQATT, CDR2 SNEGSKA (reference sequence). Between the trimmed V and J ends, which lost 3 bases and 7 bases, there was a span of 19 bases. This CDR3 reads CSASPGPTRYEQYF. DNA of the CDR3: TGCAGTGCTAGCCCCGGACCCACCAGATATGAGCAGTACTTC.

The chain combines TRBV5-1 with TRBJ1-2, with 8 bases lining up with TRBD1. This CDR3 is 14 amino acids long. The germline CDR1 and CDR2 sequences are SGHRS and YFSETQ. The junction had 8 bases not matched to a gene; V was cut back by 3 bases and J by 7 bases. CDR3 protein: CASSSVDRAGGYTF. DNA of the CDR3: TGCGCCAGCAGCTCGGTGGACAGGGCGGGTGGCTACACCTTC.

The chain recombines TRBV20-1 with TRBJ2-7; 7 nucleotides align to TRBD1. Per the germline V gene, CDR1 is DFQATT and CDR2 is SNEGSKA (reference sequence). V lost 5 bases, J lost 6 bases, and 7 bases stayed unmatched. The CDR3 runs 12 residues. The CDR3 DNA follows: TGCAGTGCTCAGACAGGGACCCTCGAGCAGTACTTC. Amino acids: CSAQTGTLEQYF.

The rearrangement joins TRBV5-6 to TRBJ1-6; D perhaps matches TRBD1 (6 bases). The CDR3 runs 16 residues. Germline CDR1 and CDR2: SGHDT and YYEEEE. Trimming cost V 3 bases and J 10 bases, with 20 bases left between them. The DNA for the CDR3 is TGTGCCAGCAGCTCGAACCTACAGGGTTTCGGATCACCCCTCCACTTT. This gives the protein CASSSNLQGFGSPLHF.

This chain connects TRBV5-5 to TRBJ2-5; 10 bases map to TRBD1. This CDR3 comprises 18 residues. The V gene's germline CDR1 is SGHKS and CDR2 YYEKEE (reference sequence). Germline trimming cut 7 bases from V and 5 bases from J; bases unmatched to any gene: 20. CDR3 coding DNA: TGTGCCAGCGGACCACCGCCAAATACCGGGACAGGGGTGGAGACCCAGTACTTC. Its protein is CASGPPPNTGTGVETQYF. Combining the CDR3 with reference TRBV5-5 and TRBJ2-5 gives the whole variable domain DAGVTQSPTHLIKTRGQQVTLRCSPISGHKSVSWYQQVLGQGPQFIFQYYEKEERGRGNFPDRFSARQFPNYSSELNVNALLLGDSALYLCASGPPPNTGTGVETQYFGPGTRLLVL.

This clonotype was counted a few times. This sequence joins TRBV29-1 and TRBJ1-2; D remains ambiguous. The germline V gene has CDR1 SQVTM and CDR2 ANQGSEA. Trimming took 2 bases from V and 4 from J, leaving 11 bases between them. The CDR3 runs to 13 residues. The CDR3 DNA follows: TGCAGCGTTGAAATTTCCCATCTCTATGGCTACACCTTC. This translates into CSVEISHLYGYTF.

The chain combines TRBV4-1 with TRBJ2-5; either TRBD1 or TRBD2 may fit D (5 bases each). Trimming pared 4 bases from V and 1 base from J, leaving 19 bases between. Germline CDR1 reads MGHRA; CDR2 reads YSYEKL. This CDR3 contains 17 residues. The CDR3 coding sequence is TGCGCCAGCAGCCCCGAATCGGGACCCAACTTCCAAGAGACCCAGTACTTC. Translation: CASSPESGPNFQETQYF.

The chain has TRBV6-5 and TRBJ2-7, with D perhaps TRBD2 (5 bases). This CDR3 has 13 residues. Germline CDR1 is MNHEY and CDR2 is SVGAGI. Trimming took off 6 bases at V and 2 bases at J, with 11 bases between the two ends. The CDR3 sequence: CASRSGVPYEQYF. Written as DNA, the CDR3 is TGTGCCAGCAGGTCCGGGGTACCCTACGAGCAGTACTTC.

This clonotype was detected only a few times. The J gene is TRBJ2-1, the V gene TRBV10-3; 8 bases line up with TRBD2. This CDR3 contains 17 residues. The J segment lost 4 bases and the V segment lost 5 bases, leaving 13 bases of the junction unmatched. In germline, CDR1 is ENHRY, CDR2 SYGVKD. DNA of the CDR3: TGTGCCATCAGTTCCCTCCAACAAGCGGGGGTTTACAATGAGCAGTTCTTC. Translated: CAISSLQQAGVYNEQFF.

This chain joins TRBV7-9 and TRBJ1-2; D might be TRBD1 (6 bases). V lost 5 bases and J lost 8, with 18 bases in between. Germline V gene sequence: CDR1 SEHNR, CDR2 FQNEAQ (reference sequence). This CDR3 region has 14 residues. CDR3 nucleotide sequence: TGTGCCAGCAGCCGAAGATCAGGGGAGGGCGGCTACACCTTC. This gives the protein CASSRRSGEGGYTF.

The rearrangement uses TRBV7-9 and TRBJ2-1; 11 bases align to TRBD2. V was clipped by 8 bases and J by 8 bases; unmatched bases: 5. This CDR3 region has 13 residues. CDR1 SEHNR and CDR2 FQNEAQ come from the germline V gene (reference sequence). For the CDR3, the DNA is TGTGCCAGCCTTAGCGGGGGGGCCCATGAGCAGTTCTTC. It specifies CASLSGGAHEQFF.

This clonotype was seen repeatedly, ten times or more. The CDR3: CASSVRDNLYEQYF. DNA for the CDR3: TGCGCCAGCAGCGTCCGGGACAACCTCTACGAGCAGTACTTC. The chain combines TRBV5-1 with TRBJ2-7; the D gene is possibly TRBD1 (6 bases). From germline, CDR1 is SGHRS and CDR2 YFSETQ. This CDR3 is 14 amino acids long. Trimming took 4 bases from V and 3 from J, leaving 14 bases between them.

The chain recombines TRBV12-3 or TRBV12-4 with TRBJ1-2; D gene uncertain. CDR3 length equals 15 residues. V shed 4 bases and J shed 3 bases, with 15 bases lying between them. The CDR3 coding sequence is TGTGCCAGCAGTTACACGGACCTAGTTGACTATGGCTACACCTTC. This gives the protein CASSYTDLVDYGYTF.

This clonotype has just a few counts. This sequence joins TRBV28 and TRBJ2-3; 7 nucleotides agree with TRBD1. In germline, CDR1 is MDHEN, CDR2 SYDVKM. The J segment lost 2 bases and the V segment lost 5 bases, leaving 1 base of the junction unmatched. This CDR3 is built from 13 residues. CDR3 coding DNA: TGTGCCAGCAGTGGACAGGACACAGATACGCAGTATTTT. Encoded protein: CASSGQDTDTQYF. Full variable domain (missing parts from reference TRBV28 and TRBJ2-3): DVKVTQSSRYLVKRTGEKVFLECVQDMDHENMFWYRQDPGLGLRLIYFSYDVKMKEKGDIPEGYSVSREKKERFSLILESASTNQTSMYLCASSGQDTDTQYFGPGTRLTVL.